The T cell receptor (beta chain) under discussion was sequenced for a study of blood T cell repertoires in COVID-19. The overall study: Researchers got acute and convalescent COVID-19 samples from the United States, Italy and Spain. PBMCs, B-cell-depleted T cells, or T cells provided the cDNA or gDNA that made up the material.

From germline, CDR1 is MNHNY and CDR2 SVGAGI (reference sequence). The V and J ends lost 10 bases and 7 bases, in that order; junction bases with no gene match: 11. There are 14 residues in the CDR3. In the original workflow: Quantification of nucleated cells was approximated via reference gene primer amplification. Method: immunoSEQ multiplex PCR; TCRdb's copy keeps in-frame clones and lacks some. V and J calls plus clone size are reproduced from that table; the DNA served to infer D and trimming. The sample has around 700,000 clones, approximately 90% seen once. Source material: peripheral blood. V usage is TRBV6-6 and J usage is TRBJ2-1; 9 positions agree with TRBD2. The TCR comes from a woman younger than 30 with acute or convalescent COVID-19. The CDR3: CATLIAGVPNEQFF. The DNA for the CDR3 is TGTGCCACCCTTATAGCGGGGGTTCCGAATGAGCAGTTCTTC.